This TCR beta chain was retrieved from a study of early T cells in non-severe SARS-CoV-2 infection (TCRdb year 2021). General notes on the study: Because TCR sequencing was done on bulk RNA from unsorted whole blood, the alpha and beta chains could not be paired. Overall study outcomes, separate from this receptor: Matching against VDJdb was skewed toward anti-spike CD8 responses, likely underestimated virus-specific expansions, and missed private and CD4 specificities.

This clonotype was counted many times. The specificity of this receptor is unknown. It has no much larger one-base neighbor in the sample; base qualities were not kept. This was a case-control study nested in a cohort of healthcare workers in London, UK, who had nasopharyngeal swab PCR tests and blood samples taken every week. Healthcare workers were enrolled in the week of the UK lockdown, from 23 to 31 March 2020, and were followed every week for up to roughly 15 weeks. The CDR3 has 17 amino acids, counting the end cysteine and phenylalanine. This entry keeps only the CDR3 DNA: 51 bases, framed from base 1. The germline V gene gives CDR1 as SGHTA and CDR2 as FQGNSA. The junction carries 17 bases between V and J, which are trimmed by 1 base and 5 bases respectively. To prepare the library, 5' RACE was applied. The sequencer listed for this sample is NextSeq 500. The TCR library protocol attached unique molecular identifiers to individual cDNA molecules to correct for sequencing error and PCR bias. TCR alpha and beta chains were both sequenced, and the abundances of alpha and beta sequences in each sample were closely correlated with each other. On the study's bioinformatics: Decombinator V4 was used to annotate TCR sequences for V gene, J gene and CDR3. Expanded TCRs were defined as changing significantly between any two time points under a Poisson model with p below 0.0001. Abundances of TCRs were expressed as counts per million after normalisation to the total number of TCRs sequenced in each sample. TRAV1-2 paired with TRAJ12, TRAJ20 or TRAJ33 defined MAIT TCRs, while TRAV10 paired with TRAJ18 defined iNKT TCRs. VDJdb, accessed 1 November 2021, was searched for CMV, EBV and SARS-CoV-2 annotated TCRs, excluding TCRs annotated for multiple antigens. Using fastp trimming at Q25 and MiXCR clonotype assembly, TCRdb reanalyzed the public sequencing data and kept in-frame beta chains. Every CDR3 protein is listed once, alongside the most common genes and DNA of its rows. V and J calls and clone size were set by TCRdb, not the authors. This sample is represented by about 61,000 distinct CDR3 sequences; 12% of them were singletons. More than 0.9% of the sample rests with the top ten.

The chain uses TRBV7-2 and TRBJ1-4; TRBD1 is a weak D gene call, 5 bases matching. The clonotype comes from an adult who was a healthcare worker with PCR-confirmed SARS-CoV-2 infection or an uninfected control (not recorded which). The donor label of this sample is uncertain. Sequencing was performed on whole blood, taken at baseline. The bases read TGTGCCAGCAGCTTAGAGGGAATCAGGGCGAGGAATGAAAAACTGTTTTTT. The translation is CASSLEGIRARNEKLFF.